These T cell receptor beta chains were read from a single sample in a study of blood T cells in healthy people across ages. Using its own MiXCR run on the 5' RACE reads, TCRdb lists one record per CDR3 protein. This sample has approximately 690,000 distinct CDR3 sequences, with about 43% found just once. The sample consisted of blood. The receptor set was obtained from an elderly man in good health. CDR3s include the opening cysteine and the closing phenylalanine or tryptophan. The D gene is left open where the match is weak. Some rows mark clone size as missing; the rest say once, few, many or name a class of expanded clone.

D,J,V,size,DNA,CDR3
-,TRBJ2-7,TRBV6-5,many,TGTGCCAGCAGGCCTACAGGGATCTACGAGCAGTACTTC,CASRPTGIYEQYF
-,TRBJ1-6,TRBV15,-,TGTGCCACCGGCGAAGGGAGGCATTCACCCCTCCACTTT,CATGEGRHSPLHF
-,TRBJ2-3,TRBV4-1,-,TGCACCAGCAGCCTCACCCGGGTACAGCAGACTAGCACAGATACGCAGTATTTT,CTSSLTRVQQTSTDTQYF
-,TRBJ2-4,TRBV12-3/TRBV12-4,-,TGTGCCACTAAGGATTGGGGGGTTGACATTCAGTACTTC,CATKDWGVDIQYF
TRBD1,TRBJ2-3,TRBV5-6,-,TGTGCCAGCAGCTGGAGGGGGGACAGGGGTCGGTTCCATACGCAGTATTTT,CASSWRGDRGRFHTQYF
-,TRBJ2-5,TRBV14,-,TGTGCCAGCAGCCAAGATCTAGTAGGGACCCAGTACTTC,CASSQDLVGTQYF
TRBD1,TRBJ1-4,TRBV25-1,-,TGTGCCAGCAGTGAACCGGGACAGGGGGCTGAAAAACTGTTTTTT,CASSEPGQGAEKLFF
-,TRBJ2-7,TRBV11-2,-,TGTGCCAGCAGCCCATCACTTGCGGGCTACTACGAGCAGTACTTC,CASSPSLAGYYEQYF
-,TRBJ1-1,TRBV5-1,-,TGCGCCAGCAGCTCCCCGGGAACTAACACTGAAGCTTTCTTT,CASSSPGTNTEAFF
-,TRBJ1-2,TRBV4-1,-,TGCGCCAGCAGCCTCATACTCCGGGACAATGGCTACACCTTC,CASSLILRDNGYTF
TRBD2,TRBJ2-2,TRBV7-2,-,TGTGCCAGCAGCCCAAGACGGGGGGACGGGGAGCTGTTTTTT,CASSPRRGDGELFF
TRBD2,TRBJ2-1,TRBV20-1,-,TGCAGTGCTAGAGAACCCGGGACTAGCGGAAACAATGAGCAGTTCTTC,CSAREPGTSGNNEQFF
-,TRBJ2-7,TRBV3-1,-,TGTGCCAGCAGCCAAGAGGATCGTCACTCCTACGAGCAGTACTTC,CASSQEDRHSYEQYF
-,TRBJ2-3,TRBV9,-,TGTGCCAGCAGCGTACAGACAGGCCTCCGCACAGATACGCAGTATTTT,CASSVQTGLRTDTQYF
-,TRBJ2-6,TRBV10-1,many,TGCGCCAGCAGTGACAGGGTCGGGGGGGCCAACGTCCTGACTTTC,CASSDRVGGANVLTF
-,TRBJ1-4,TRBV10-3,-,TGTGTCATCTCTGGGGCAACTAATGAAAAACTGTTTTTT,CVISGATNEKLFF
TRBD1,TRBJ2-7,TRBV7-2,-,TGTGCCAGCAGCCCTAATCAGGGGGCGCTTTCCTACGAGCAGTACTTC,CASSPNQGALSYEQYF
TRBD2,TRBJ2-7,TRBV20-1,-,TGCAGTGCCCCTAGGCCGGGACTAGCGGGGGCCAATGAGCAGTACTTC,CSAPRPGLAGANEQYF
TRBD1,TRBJ2-7,TRBV4-3,-,TGCGCCAGCAGCCAATCCTGGACAGGGGCGGGTTACGAGCAGTACTTC,CASSQSWTGAGYEQYF
-,TRBJ1-6,TRBV7-2,-,TGTGCCAGCAGCTTAGTCGCGGACAATTCACCCCTCCACTTT,CASSLVADNSPLHF
-,TRBJ1-2,TRBV28,-,TGTGCCAGCAGTAAAATCGACAGGTTTTATGGCTACACCTTC,CASSKIDRFYGYTF
TRBD1,TRBJ1-1,TRBV4-1,-,TGCGCCAGCAGCCAAGGGACAGGGGACGGTTTGAACACTGAAGCTTTCTTT,CASSQGTGDGLNTEAFF
-,TRBJ2-7,TRBV6-5,-,TGTGCCACCACAAAGGATCGGGTGGGATACGAGCAGTACTTC,CATTKDRVGYEQYF
TRBD1,TRBJ1-2,TRBV4-1,few,TGCGCCAGCAGCCAAATCGGGACAGGGAAAAACTATGGCTACACCTTC,CASSQIGTGKNYGYTF
TRBD1,TRBJ2-5,TRBV2,-,TGTGCCAGCAGTTACCAGGGGGCGTCCGAGACCCAGTACTTC,CASSYQGASETQYF
TRBD2,TRBJ2-5,TRBV5-1,-,TGCGCCAGCAGCGTGGGTAGCGGGGGCTCTAGGACCCAGTACTTC,CASSVGSGGSRTQYF
TRBD1,TRBJ2-7,TRBV6-1,many,TGTGCCAGCAGCCTTACCCAGGACAGGGGCTACGAGCAGTACTTC,CASSLTQDRGYEQYF
-,TRBJ2-7,TRBV20-1,few,TGCAGTGCTAGCAGGGCAGGGGACCTCTACGAGCAGTACTTC,CSASRAGDLYEQYF
-,TRBJ2-1,TRBV28,few,TGTGCCAGCAGTTTACTTAACGGAAACCAGTTCTTC,CASSLLNGNQFF
-,TRBJ2-7,TRBV7-8,few,TGTGCCAGCAGCATAGAGCGGACAGCTGGGCAGTACTTC,CASSIERTAGQYF
-,TRBJ1-5,TRBV14,-,TGTGCCAGCAGCCAAGCCGTACGACTGCTTAGAGATCAGCCCCAGCATTTT,CASSQAVRLLRDQPQHF
-,TRBJ2-1,TRBV6-2/TRBV6-3,-,TGTGCCAGCGCCCGGGGGCAGGGGATGGGTAGCAATGAGCAGTTCTTC,CASARGQGMGSNEQFF
TRBD1,TRBJ2-5,TRBV6-2/TRBV6-3,few,TGTGCCAGCAGTTTTTTCCCGGACAGGGAAGAGACCCAGTACTTC,CASSFFPDREETQYF